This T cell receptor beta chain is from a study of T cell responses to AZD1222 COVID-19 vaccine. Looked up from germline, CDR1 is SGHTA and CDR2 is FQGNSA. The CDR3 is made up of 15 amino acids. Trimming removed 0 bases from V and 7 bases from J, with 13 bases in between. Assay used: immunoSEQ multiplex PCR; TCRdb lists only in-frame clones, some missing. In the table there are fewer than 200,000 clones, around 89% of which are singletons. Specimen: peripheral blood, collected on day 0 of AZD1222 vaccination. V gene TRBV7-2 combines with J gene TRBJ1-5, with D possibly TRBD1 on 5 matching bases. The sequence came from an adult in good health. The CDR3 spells CASSLAVFQGQPQHF. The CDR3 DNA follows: TGTGCCAGCAGCTTAGCGGTTTTCCAGGGCCAGCCCCAGCATTTT.